This TCR beta chain was observed in a study of radiotherapy plus CTLA-4 blockade in lung cancer. CDR1 and CDR2 from the germline V gene are SGDLS and YYNGEE. CDR3 length: 15 residues. V lost 4 bases and J lost 5, with 18 bases in between. General study results and limits: In blood, TCR clones derived from the tumor expanded after radiotherapy plus ipilimumab.

Repertoires were generated with immunoSEQ multiplex PCR, while TCRdb's copy carries only in-frame clones and drops some. Among about 86,000 clones listed, roughly four fifths were seen once. Details on this clone: Its antigen is currently unknown.

The source material was peripheral blood, sampled from a patient treated with radiotherapy plus ipilimumab. The genes are TRBV9 and TRBJ2-5, with a weak D call TRBD2 (6 bases). This clonotype was sampled from a human donor with non-small cell lung cancer who had stable disease on radiotherapy plus ipilimumab. The CDR3 region is CASSPWRDKGETQYF. CDR3 sequence (DNA): TGTGCCAGCAGCCCGTGGAGGGATAAAGGGGAGACCCAGTACTTC.